There are a few counts of the clone carrying this T cell receptor (beta chain). Its antigen is not identified. This entry comes from a study of T cells in Graves' hyperthyroidism and ophthalmopathy. The source material, RNA transcripts, was used to amplify TCR beta CDR3 regions. In the first-round RT-PCR of the TCR CDR3, the HTBI primer set was used. TCRdb itself ran the multiplex PCR reads through MiXCR, one entry per CDR3 protein. The sample carries over 650,000 distinct CDR3 sequences, 16% recorded once. The hyperthyroidism was newly diagnosed and had lasted under 2 months; the patients were aged 18 to 65. Study-wide points: Most thyroid clonotypes expanded above 0.001 were also detected in blood.

The length of the CDR3 is 13 residues. The V gene lost 6 bases and the J gene lost 0 bases, with 9 bases spanning the gap. CDR1 SEHNR and CDR2 FQNEAQ come from the germline V gene (reference sequence). The rearrangement joins TRBV7-9 to TRBJ2-7, with D perhaps being TRBD1 or TRBD2 (5 bases each). The TCR sequence derives from a man younger than 35 with Graves' hyperthyroidism. The sequencing sample was made of blood. The CDR3 reads CASSGDHSYEQYF. In nucleotides, the CDR3 is TGTGCCAGCAGTGGGGACCACTCCTACGAGCAGTACTTC.